This TCR beta chain appears in the sequencing data of a study of shared clonotypes between healthy human individuals. On this clone itself: Its antigen is as yet unknown.

Study-level findings and limits: Sharing across four donors was highest in naive CD4 (approximately 5%) and lowest in memory CD8 (roughly 0.4%).

The table came from immunoSEQ multiplex PCR; TCRdb's copy has only in-frame clones and leaves some out. The table includes roughly 2,300,000 clones, under 95% detected once. V dropped 2 bases and J dropped 8 bases, with 12 bases sitting between them. This CDR3 has 14 residues. Germline loops: CDR1 ENHRY, CDR2 SYGVKD. Material for sequencing was naive CD4+ T cells from PBMCs. Documented subset: CD45RA+ positively selected. This receptor was taken from a man between 18 and 35 years old in good health. Some clones in this sample may be carry-over from other donors' samples. This chain links TRBV10-3 with TRBJ1-4, with unresolved D. The CDR3: CAISEEYSEEKLFF. The DNA for the CDR3 is TGTGCCATCAGTGAGGAATACTCTGAGGAAAAACTGTTTTTT.